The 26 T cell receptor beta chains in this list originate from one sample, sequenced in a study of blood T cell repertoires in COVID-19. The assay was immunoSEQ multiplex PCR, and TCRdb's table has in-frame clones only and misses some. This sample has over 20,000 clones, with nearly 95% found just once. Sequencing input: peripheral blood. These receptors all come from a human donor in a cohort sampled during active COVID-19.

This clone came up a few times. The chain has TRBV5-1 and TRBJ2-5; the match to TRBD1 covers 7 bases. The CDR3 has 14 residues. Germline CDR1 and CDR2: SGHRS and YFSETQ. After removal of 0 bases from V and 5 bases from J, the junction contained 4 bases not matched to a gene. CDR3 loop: CASSLEGQMETQYF. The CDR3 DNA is TGCGCCAGCAGCTTGGAGGGACAGATGGAGACCCAGTACTTC.

The CDR3 DNA sequence: TGTGCCAGCAGCTTAGGCGGGACAGGGGGCGATGAGCAGTTCTTC. Residues: CASSLGGTGGDEQFF. This chain connects TRBV7-2 to TRBJ2-1; 12 nucleotides line up with TRBD1. The V segment lost 1 base and the J segment 8 bases; nucleotides outside the gene matches: 3. Looked up from germline, CDR1 is SGHTA and CDR2 is FQGNSA. This CDR3 spans 15 amino acids.

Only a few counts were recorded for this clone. The CDR3 here is CAWSVLRQAGKGNTIYF. The CDR3 DNA follows: TGTGCCTGGAGTGTATTAAGGCAGGCTGGAAAAGGAAACACCATATATTTT. The V and J genes are TRBV30 and TRBJ1-3; no clear D. The CDR3 is 17 amino acids. V lost 0 bases and J 4 bases, leaving 19 bases between the germline ends. From germline, CDR1 is GTSNPN and CDR2 SVGIG (reference sequence).

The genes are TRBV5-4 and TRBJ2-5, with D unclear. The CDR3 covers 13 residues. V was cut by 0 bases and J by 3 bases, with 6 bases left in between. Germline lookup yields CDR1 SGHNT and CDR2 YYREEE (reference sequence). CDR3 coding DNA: TGTGCCAGCAGCTTGGGTACAGAAGAGACCCAGTACTTC. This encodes CASSLGTEETQYF.

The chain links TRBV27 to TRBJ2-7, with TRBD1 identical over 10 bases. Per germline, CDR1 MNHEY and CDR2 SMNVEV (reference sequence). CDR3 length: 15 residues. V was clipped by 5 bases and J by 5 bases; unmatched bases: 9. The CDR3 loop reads CASSGTGTGEDEQYF. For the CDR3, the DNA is TGTGCCAGCAGTGGAACCGGGACAGGGGAGGACGAGCAGTACTTC.

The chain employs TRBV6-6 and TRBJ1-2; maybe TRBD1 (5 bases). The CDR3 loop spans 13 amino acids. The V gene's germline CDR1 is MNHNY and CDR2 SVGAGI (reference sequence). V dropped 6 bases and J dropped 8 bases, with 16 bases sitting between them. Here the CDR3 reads CASSYGHKEGYTF. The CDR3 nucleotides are TGTGCCAGCAGCTACGGACACAAGGAAGGCTACACCTTC.

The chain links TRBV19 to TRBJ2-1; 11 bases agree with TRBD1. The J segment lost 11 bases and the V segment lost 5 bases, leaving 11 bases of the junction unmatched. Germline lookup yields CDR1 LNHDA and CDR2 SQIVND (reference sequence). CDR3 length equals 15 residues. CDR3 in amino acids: CASSADRGLGGKQFF. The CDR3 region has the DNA TGTGCCAGTAGTGCGGACAGGGGGCTAGGGGGGAAGCAGTTCTTC.

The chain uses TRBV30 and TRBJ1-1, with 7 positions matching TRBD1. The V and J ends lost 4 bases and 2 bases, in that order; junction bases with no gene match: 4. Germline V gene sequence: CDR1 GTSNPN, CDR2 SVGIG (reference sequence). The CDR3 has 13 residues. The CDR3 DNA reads TGTGCCTGGACGGGACAGTTCAACACTGAAGCTTTCTTT. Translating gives CAWTGQFNTEAFF.

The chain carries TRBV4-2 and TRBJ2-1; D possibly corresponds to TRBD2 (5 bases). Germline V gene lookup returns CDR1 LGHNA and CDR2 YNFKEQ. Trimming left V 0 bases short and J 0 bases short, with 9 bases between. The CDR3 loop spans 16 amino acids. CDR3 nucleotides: TGTGCCAGCAGCCAAGACGAGGGAAGCTCCTACAATGAGCAGTTCTTC. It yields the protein CASSQDEGSSYNEQFF.

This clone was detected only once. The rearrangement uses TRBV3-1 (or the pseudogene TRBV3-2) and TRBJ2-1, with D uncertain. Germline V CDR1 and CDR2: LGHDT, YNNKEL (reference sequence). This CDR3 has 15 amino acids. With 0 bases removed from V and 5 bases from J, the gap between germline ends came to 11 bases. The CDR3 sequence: CASSQDLNINNEQFF. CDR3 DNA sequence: TGTGCCAGCAGCCAAGATCTTAACATAAACAATGAGCAGTTCTTC.

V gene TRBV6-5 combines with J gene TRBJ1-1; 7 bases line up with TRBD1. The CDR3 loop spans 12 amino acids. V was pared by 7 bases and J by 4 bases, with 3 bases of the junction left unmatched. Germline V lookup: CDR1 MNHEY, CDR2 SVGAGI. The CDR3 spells CASNDRATEAFF. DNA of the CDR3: TGTGCCAGCAACGACAGGGCCACTGAAGCTTTCTTT.

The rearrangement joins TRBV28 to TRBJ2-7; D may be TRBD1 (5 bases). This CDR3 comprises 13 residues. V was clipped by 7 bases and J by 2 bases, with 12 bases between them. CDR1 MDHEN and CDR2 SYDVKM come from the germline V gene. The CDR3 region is CASTPGIPYEQYF. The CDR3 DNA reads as TGTGCCAGCACACCAGGGATCCCCTACGAGCAGTACTTC.

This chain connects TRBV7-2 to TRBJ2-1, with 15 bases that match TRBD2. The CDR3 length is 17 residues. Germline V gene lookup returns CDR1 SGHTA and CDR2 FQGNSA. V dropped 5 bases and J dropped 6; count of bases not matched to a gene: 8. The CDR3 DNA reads TGTGCCAGCAGCATCGGGACTAGCGGGAGGAGAAGCAATGAGCAGTTCTTC. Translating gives CASSIGTSGRRSNEQFF. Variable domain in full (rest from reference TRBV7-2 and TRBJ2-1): GAGVSQSPSNKVTEKGKDVELRCDPISGHTALYWYRQSLGQGLEFLIYFQGNSAPDKSGLPSDRFSAERTGGSVSTLTIQRTQQEDSAVYLCASSIGTSGRRSNEQFFGPGTRLTVL.

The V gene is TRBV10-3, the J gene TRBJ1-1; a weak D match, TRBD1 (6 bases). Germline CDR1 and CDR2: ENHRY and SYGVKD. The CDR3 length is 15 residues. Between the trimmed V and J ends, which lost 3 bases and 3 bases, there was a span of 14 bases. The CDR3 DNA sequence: TGTGCCATCAGTGAACGACAGGTGACGGACACTGAAGCTTTCTTT. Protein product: CAISERQVTDTEAFF.

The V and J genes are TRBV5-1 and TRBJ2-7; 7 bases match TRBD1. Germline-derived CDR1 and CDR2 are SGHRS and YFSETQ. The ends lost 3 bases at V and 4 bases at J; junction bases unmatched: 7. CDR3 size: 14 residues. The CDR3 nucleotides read TGCGCCAGCAGCTCAACAGGGGTAATTTACGAGCAGTACTTC. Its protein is CASSSTGVIYEQYF. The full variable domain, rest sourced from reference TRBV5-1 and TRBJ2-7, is KAGVTQTPRYLIKTRGQQVTLSCSPISGHRSVSWYQQTPGQGLQFLFEYFSETQRNKGNFPGRFSGRQFSNSRSEMNVSTLELGDSALYLCASSSTGVIYEQYFGPGTRLTVT.

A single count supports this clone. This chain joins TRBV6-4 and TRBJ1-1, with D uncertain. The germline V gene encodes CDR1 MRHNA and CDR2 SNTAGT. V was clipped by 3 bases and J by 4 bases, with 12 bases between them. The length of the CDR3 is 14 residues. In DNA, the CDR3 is TGTGCCAGCAGTGAGGAGGGTGGGAGCACTGAAGCTTTCTTT. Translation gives CASSEEGGSTEAFF.

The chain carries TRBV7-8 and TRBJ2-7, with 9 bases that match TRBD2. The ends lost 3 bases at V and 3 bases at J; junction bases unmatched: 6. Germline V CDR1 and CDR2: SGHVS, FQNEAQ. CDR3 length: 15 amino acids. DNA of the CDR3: TGTGCCAGCAGCTTTCGGCGGGGGGGCTTCTACGAGCAGTACTTC. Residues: CASSFRRGGFYEQYF.

The chain's CDR3 is CASSPSTYNEQFF. The CDR3 nucleotides read TGTGCCAGCAGTCCTAGCACGTACAATGAGCAGTTCTTC. This chain uses TRBV6-5 with TRBJ2-1, with a weak D call TRBD2 (5 bases). CDR3 length equals 13 residues. Germline CDR1 is MNHEY and CDR2 is SVGAGI. Trimming cost V 5 bases and J 4 bases, with 9 bases left between them.

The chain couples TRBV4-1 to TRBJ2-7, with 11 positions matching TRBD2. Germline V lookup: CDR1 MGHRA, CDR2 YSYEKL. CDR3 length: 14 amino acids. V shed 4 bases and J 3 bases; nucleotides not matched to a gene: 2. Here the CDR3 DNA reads TGCGCCAGCAGCCCCGGGACTAGCGGCTACGAGCAGTACTTC. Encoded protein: CASSPGTSGYEQYF.

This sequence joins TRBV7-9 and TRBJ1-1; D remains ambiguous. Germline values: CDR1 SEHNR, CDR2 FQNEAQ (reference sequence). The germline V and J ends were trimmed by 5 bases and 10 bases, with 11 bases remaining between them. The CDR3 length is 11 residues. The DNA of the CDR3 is TGTGCCAGCAGCGGTCCGGGGATAGCTTTCTTT. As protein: CASSGPGIAFF.

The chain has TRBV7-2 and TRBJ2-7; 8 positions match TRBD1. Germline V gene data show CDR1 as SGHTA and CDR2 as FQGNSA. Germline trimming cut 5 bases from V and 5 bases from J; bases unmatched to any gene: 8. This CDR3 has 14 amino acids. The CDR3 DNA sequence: TGTGCCAGCAGCCGCGCGACAGGGGTCGACGAGCAGTACTTC. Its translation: CASSRATGVDEQYF.

The CDR3 is CASSVLTGGASTEAFF. The CDR3 bases are TGTGCCAGCAGCGTCCTTACGGGAGGGGCGAGCACTGAAGCTTTCTTT. The rearrangement links TRBV9 to TRBJ1-1, with a weak D call TRBD1 (5 bases). CDR1 and CDR2 (germline): SGDLS, YYNGEE. Trimming took 2 bases from V and 4 from J, leaving 18 bases between them. This CDR3 contains 16 residues.

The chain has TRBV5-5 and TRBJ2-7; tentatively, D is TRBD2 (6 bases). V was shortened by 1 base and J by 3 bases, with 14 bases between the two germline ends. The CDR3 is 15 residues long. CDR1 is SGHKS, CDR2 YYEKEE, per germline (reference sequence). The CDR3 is CASSLLGQGGYEQYF. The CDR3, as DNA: TGTGCCAGCAGCTTGCTAGGCCAGGGAGGCTACGAGCAGTACTTC.

The CDR3 DNA is TGTGCCAGCGACGAGGGGGTCCACGAGCAGTACTTC. It specifies CASDEGVHEQYF. V is TRBV21-1 and J is TRBJ2-7; the table calls TRBD1, which could not be checked here. TRBV21-1 corresponds to a pseudogene. This CDR3 spans 12 amino acids.

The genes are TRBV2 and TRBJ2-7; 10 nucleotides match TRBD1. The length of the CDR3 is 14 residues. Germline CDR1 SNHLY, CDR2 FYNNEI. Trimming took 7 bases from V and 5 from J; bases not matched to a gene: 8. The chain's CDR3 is CASTRDRGTDEQYF. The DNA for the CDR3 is TGTGCCAGCACACGGGACAGGGGCACCGACGAGCAGTACTTC.

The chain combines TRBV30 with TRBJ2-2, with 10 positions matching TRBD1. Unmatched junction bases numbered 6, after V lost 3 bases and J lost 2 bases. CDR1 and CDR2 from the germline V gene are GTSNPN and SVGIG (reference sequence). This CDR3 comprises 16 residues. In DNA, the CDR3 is TGTGCCTGGAGAGGCGGGACAGGGGTTAACACCGGGGAGCTGTTTTTT. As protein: CAWRGGTGVNTGELFF.